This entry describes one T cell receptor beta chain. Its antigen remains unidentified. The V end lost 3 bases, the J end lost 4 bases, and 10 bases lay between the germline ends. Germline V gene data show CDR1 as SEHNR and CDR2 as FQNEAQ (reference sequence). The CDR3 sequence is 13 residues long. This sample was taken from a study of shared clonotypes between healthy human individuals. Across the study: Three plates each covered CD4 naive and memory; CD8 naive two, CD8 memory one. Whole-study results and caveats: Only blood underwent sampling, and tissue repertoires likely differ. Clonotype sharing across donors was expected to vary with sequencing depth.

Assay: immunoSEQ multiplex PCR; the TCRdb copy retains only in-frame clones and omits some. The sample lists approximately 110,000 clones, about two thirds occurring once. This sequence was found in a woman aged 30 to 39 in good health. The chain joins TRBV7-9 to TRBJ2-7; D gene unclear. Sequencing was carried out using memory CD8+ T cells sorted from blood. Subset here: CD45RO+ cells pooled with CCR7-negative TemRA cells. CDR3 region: CASSLAATYEQYF. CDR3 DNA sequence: TGTGCCAGCAGCTTGGCGGCCACTTACGAGCAGTACTTC.